This T cell receptor (beta chain) was identified during a study of radiation and T cells in renal cell carcinoma. Germline CDR1 reads SGDLS; CDR2 reads YYNGEE. This CDR3 has 14 amino acids. Trimming removed 0 bases from V and 9 bases from J, with 13 bases in between. The time point here: baseline pretreatment blood. Treatment described: 15 Gy SBRT to primary tumor, nephrectomy 4 weeks later. Blood was sampled at baseline, 2 weeks and 4 weeks after SBRT. Profiling relied on immunoSEQ multiplex PCR, and the TCRdb table lists in-frame clones only, not all of them. Of roughly 100,000 clones in the sample, 65% to 85% were seen once.

Source: blood, taken from a patient whose treatment included radiotherapy and nephrectomy. The V call is TRBV9, the J call TRBJ2-1; D is unresolved. This TCR was sampled from a man aged 60 to 69 with renal cell carcinoma. The CDR3 here is CASSVGPGRVEQFF. CDR3 in DNA: TGTGCCAGCAGCGTAGGGCCCGGCCGGGTTGAGCAGTTCTTC.